Below are 5 T cell receptor beta chains sequenced from a single sample in a study of shared clonotypes between healthy human individuals. Produced via immunoSEQ multiplex PCR; TCRdb's table is partial and in-frame only. The repertoire has around 1,000,000 clones, about 72% of them found once; the top ten carry over 0.8%. The sequencing sample was made of memory CD4+ T cells from PBMCs. Specified subset: CD45RA-negative fraction. Receptor source: a young man in good health. Some clones in this sample may be carry-over from other donors' samples.

The chain uses TRBV29-1 and TRBJ2-5; 12 nucleotides match TRBD2. This CDR3 has 18 residues. Trimming removed 4 bases from V and 3 bases from J; junction bases left unmatched: 15. The germline V gene encodes CDR1 SQVTM and CDR2 ANQGSEA. The CDR3 bases are TGCAGCGTTGGACTAGCGGGAGTACCGGGGTGGATAAAAGAGACCCAGTACTTC. Translated: CSVGLAGVPGWIKETQYF. Together with reference TRBV29-1 and TRBJ2-5, the CDR3 gives the full variable domain: SAVISQKPSRDICQRGTSLTIQCQVDSQVTMMFWYRQQPGQSLTLIATANQGSEATYESGFVIDKFPISRPNLTFSTLTVSNMSPEDSSIYLCSVGLAGVPGWIKETQYFGPGTRLLVL.

On this clone itself: The junction differs from germline at one of its ends, possibly a read error. This chain links TRBV7-3 with TRBJ2-1, with 16 bases aligning to TRBD2. The germline V gene encodes CDR1 SGHTA and CDR2 FQGTGA. The CDR3 has 14 amino acids. CDR3 sequence reads: CASSIPGLAGGPVF. The DNA for the CDR3 is TGTGCCAGCAGCATCCCGGGACTAGCGGGAGGGCCAGTCTTC.

The chain recombines TRBV7-2 with TRBJ2-7; D not resolved. CDR1 is SGHTA and CDR2 is FQGNSA in the germline V gene. The germline V and J ends were trimmed by 3 bases and 2 bases, with 14 bases remaining between them. This CDR3 is 15 amino acids long. The CDR3 nucleotides read TGTGCCAGCAGCTTGGGTAGTGGGGTCCCCTACGAGCAGTACTTC. Its translation: CASSLGSGVPYEQYF.

The chain combines TRBV18 with TRBJ1-5, with no clear D. The V gene lost 4 bases and the J gene lost 7 bases, with 17 bases spanning the gap. Germline CDR1 KGHSH, CDR2 LQKENI. The CDR3 has 15 amino acids. Here the CDR3 DNA reads TGTGCCAGCTCACGTGCCGGGTCTTCGCGCCAGCCCCAGCATTTT. As protein: CASSRAGSSRQPQHF.

This chain uses TRBV14 with TRBJ2-3; weak D call: TRBD2 (5 bases). From germline, CDR1 is SGHDN and CDR2 FVKESK. Deletions cut 2 bases from V and 1 base from J, with 10 bases between. CDR3 length: 15 residues. CDR3 DNA sequence: TGTGCCAGCAGCCAATTATGGGAGCGCACAGATACGCAGTATTTT. It encodes CASSQLWERTDTQYF. Full variable domain (missing parts from reference TRBV14 and TRBJ2-3): EAGVTQFPSHSVIEKGQTVTLRCDPISGHDNLYWYRRVMGKEIKFLLHFVKESKQDESGMPNNRFLAERTGGTYSTLKVQPAELEDSGVYFCASSQLWERTDTQYFGPGTRLTVL.